This T cell receptor beta chain emerged from a study of glioma-infiltrating T cells after dendritic cell vaccination. Amplification used 60 V beta primers and 13 J beta primers. Clones were read by immunoSEQ multiplex PCR, and TCRdb kept only the in-frame ones, dropping some. Of 99,000 or so clones in the sample, around 80% were seen once. Regarding time point: after dendritic cell vaccination, including at tumor progression/relapse. This receptor was taken from a human donor with glioblastoma. The sample in question was blood, obtained after dendritic cell vaccination.

In DNA, the CDR3 is TGTGCCAGCAGCGTAGCTACGGGGGTGCAGGGCTGGTACACAGATACGCAGTATTTT. Its protein product is CASSVATGVQGWYTDTQYF. The chain joins TRBV9 to TRBJ2-3, with a tentative D call TRBD2 (6 bases). CDR1 and CDR2 from the germline V gene are SGDLS and YYNGEE. V was shortened by 0 bases and J by 2 bases, with 22 bases between the two germline ends. This CDR3 spans 19 amino acids.